This T cell receptor beta chain was documented in a study of cytomegalovirus exposure and HLA in healthy donors. About this clone: The antigen remains undetermined.

The PCR had 60 Vbeta and 13 Jbeta primers. Using immunoSEQ multiplex PCR, the repertoire was profiled, and TCRdb retains in-frame clones only, with some absent. The sample consists of a few hundred thousand clones, just under 85% of them appearing once. General study findings and limits: Reports state that TCR beta sequences accurately predicted most subjects' HLA-A and HLA-B alleles. Later analysis suggested links between common viral pathogens and several top significant clusters. Within an earlier analysis, most TCR beta V segments proved productive either about 87% or about 30% of the time. With further analysis later on, most CMV-associated TCR beta chains appeared HLA-restricted.

The CDR3 runs 16 residues. Germline V lookup: CDR1 SGHTA, CDR2 FQGTGA. V trimming: 4 bases; J trimming: 4 bases; junction bases outside the gene matches: 7. The sequence derives from a woman aged 40 to 50 in good health and CMV-seropositive. The V call is TRBV7-3, the J call TRBJ1-1; 12 bases map to TRBD1. The sample was PBMCs. CDR3 nucleotide sequence: TGTGCCAGCAGCTACCGGGACAGGGGGCCGGGCACTGAAGCTTTCTTT. It yields the protein CASSYRDRGPGTEAFF.